This T cell receptor beta chain was found in a study of blood T cell repertoires in COVID-19. CDR3 size: 13 residues. CDR1 is SEHNR, CDR2 FQNEAQ, per germline (reference sequence). V lost 2 bases to trimming and J lost 3 bases, with 8 bases between them. In its sample, this clone was seen once. The table came from immunoSEQ multiplex PCR; TCRdb's copy has only in-frame clones and leaves some out. The repertoire holds 120,000 or so clones, with about 87% as singletons. This clonotype was obtained from a woman aged 45-65 years with acute or convalescent COVID-19. The chain employs TRBV7-9 and TRBJ2-7; D uncertain. Material: peripheral blood. CDR3 residues: CASSLLQHYEQYF. In DNA, the CDR3 is TGTGCCAGCAGCTTATTACAGCACTACGAGCAGTACTTC.